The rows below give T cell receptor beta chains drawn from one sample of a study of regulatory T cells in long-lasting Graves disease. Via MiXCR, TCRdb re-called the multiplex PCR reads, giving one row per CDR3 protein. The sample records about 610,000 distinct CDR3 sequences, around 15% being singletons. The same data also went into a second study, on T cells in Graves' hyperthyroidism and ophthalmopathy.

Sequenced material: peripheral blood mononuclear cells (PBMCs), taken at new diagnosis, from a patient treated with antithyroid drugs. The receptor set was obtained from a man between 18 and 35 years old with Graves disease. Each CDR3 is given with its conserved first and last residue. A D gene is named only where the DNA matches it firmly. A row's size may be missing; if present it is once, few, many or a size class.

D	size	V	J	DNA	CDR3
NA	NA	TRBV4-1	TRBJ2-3	TGCGCCAGCAGCCAAGACTCCCCACCTGGCACAGATACGCAGTATTTT	CASSQDSPPGTDTQYF
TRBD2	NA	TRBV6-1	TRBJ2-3	TGTGCCAGCAGTGAACGCATCACGGTAGTTCGGGAGGGGTCAGATACGCAGTATTTT	CASSERITVVREGSDTQYF
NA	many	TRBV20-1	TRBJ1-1	TGCAGTGCTAGAGAGGGAGGTAGCACTGAAGCTTTCTTT	CSAREGGSTEAFF
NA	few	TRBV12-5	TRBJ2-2	TGTGCTAGTGGACCTTCACCTCAACGACAGAGTCAGGACGCCGGGGAGCTGTTTTTT	CASGPSPQRQSQDAGELFF
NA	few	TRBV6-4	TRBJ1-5	TGTGCCAGCAGTGACAGGGCAGGAAGCAATCAGCCCCAGCATTTT	CASSDRAGSNQPQHF
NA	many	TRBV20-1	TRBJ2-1	TGCAGTGCTTACGGCGCTGTGGGGGTTAGCAATGAGCAGTTCTTC	CSAYGAVGVSNEQFF
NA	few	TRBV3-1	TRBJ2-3	TGTGCCAGCAGCCAAGTCAGCGCAGATACGCAGTATTTT	CASSQVSADTQYF
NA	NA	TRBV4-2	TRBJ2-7	TGTGCCAGCAGCCAAGATGCGGGGAACTACGAGCAGTACTTC	CASSQDAGNYEQYF
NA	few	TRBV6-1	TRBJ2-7	TGTGCCAGCAGGGGGGAGGGGGGAGAGTACCCCTACGAGCAGTACTTC	CASRGEGGEYPYEQYF
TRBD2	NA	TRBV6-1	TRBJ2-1	TGTGCCAGCAGACCCGTAGTAGCGGGAGTGCGCAATGAGCAGTTCTTC	CASRPVVAGVRNEQFF
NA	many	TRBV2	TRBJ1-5	TGTGCCAGCAGTGAGGAGGGTTGGCAGCCCCAGCATTTT	CASSEEGWQPQHF
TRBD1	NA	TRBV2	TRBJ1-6	TGTGCCAGCAGTCCAGATGGACAGGGCTTCAATTCACCCCTCCACTTT	CASSPDGQGFNSPLHF
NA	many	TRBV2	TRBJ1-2	TGTGCCAGCAGTGAAAGAGCCGAAAACTATGGCTACACCTTC	CASSERAENYGYTF
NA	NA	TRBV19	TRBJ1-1	TGTGCCAGTAACAATATTAACAGGGTAGTTGGCTCTGAAGCTTTCTTT	CASNNINRVVGSEAFF
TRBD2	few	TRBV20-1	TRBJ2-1	TGCAGTGCTAGAGATCAGGGGCTAGCGGGAGGAGTGTACAATGAGCAGTTCTTC	CSARDQGLAGGVYNEQFF
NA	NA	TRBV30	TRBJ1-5	TGTGCCTGGAGTGTACTCGGGGGCCTTCAGCCCCAGCATTTT	CAWSVLGGLQPQHF
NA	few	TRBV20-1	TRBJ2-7	TGCAGTGCCTTATCTACAGGGTTCTTATACGAGCAGTACTTC	CSALSTGFLYEQYF
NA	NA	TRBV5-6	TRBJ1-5	TGTGCCAGCAGCATGGGACAATCTCAGCCCCAGCATTTT	CASSMGQSQPQHF
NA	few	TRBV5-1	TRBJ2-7	TGCGCCAGCAGCTTGCAGTCAGGGGGGTACGAGCAGTACTTC	CASSLQSGGYEQYF
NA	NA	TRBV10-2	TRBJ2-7	TGCGCCAGCAGTGTTGAGACAGGAGGGCACCAGTACTTC	CASSVETGGHQYF
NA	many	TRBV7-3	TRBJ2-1	TGTGCCAGCAGCCACAAGGGACGGGACTCCTACAATGAGCAGTTCTTC	CASSHKGRDSYNEQFF
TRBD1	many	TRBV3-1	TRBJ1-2	TGTGCCAGCAGCCAGGGTCGACAGGGAAGCTATGGCTACACCTTC	CASSQGRQGSYGYTF
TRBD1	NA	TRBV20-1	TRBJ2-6	TGCAGTGCTATGACCTCGACAGGGGCTGGGGCCAACGTCCTGACTTTC	CSAMTSTGAGANVLTF
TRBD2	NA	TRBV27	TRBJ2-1	TGTGCCAGCAGTCACCGGACTAGCGGGGGGGACAATGAGCAGTTCTTC	CASSHRTSGGDNEQFF
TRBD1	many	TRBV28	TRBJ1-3	TGTGCCAGCAGTTCGGGACAGATCTCTGGAAACACCATATATTTT	CASSSGQISGNTIYF
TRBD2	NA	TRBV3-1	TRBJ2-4	TGTGCCAGCAGCCCTAGGACTAGACCCTCGGAGAAGTCAGCCAAAAACATTCAGTACTTC	CASSPRTRPSEKSAKNIQYF
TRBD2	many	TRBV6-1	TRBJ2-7	TGTGCCAGCAGTGAAGCGGGACTAATGAGCTCCTACGAGCAGTACTTC	CASSEAGLMSSYEQYF
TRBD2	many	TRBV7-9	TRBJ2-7	TGTGCCAGCAGTGCCGGGACTAGCGACTCCTACGAGCAGTACTTC	CASSAGTSDSYEQYF
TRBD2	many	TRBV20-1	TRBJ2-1	TGCAGTGCCATCCCCCTCGCGGGAGCCTCCTACAATGAGCAGTTCTTC	CSAIPLAGASYNEQFF
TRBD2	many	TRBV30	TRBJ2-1	TGTGCCTGGAGTCTTCCTAGCGGATACTACAATGAGCAGTTCTTC	CAWSLPSGYYNEQFF
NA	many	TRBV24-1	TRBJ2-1	TGTGCCACCAGTGATTTTAGGAGGGCTCGCTCCTACAATGAGCAGTTCTTC	CATSDFRRARSYNEQFF
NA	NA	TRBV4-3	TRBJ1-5	TGCGCCAGCAGCCAAGAGTGGAATCAGCCCCAGCATTTT	CASSQEWNQPQHF
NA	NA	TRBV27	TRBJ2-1	TGTGCCAGCACCCACGGAGGGGATTACAATGAGCAGTTCTTC	CASTHGGDYNEQFF
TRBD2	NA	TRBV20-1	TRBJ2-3	TGCAGTGCTAGTAGGCTAGCGGGCTACACAGATACGCAGTATTTT	CSASRLAGYTDTQYF
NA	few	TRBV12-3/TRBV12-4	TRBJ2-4	TGTGCCAGCAGTTTGCCAGGGGCCAAAAACATTCAGTACTTC	CASSLPGAKNIQYF
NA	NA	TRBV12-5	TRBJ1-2	TGTGCTAGTGGTTACGTCGACAGACCTAACTATGGCTACACCTTC	CASGYVDRPNYGYTF
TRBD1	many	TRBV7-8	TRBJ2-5	TGTGCCAGCAGCCCAATACCGGGACAGGCGCCGTGGACCCAGTACTTC	CASSPIPGQAPWTQYF
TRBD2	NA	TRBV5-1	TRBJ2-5	TGCGCCAGCAGCTTGTCTAGCGGCCAACAAGAGACCCAGTACTTC	CASSLSSGQQETQYF
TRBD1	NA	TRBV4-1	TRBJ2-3	TGCGCCAGCAGCCCAGGGACAGACTACGCAGATACGCAGTATTTT	CASSPGTDYADTQYF
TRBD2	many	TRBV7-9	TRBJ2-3	TGTGCCAGCAGCTTAGCACTAGCGGGAGTGGATACGCAGTATTTT	CASSLALAGVDTQYF
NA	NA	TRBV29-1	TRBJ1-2	TGCAGCGTTGAAGAGCATTCCGGTCAGGGTGGCTATGGCTACACCTTC	CSVEEHSGQGGYGYTF
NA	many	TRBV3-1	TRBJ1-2	TGTGCCAGCAGCCAAGATCACCGGGTCATTCCGGCAAATGGCTACACCTTC	CASSQDHRVIPANGYTF
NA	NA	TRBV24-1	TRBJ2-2	TGTGCCACCAGTGACTCCCCGTTGACAGGGAACACCGGGGAGCTGTTTTTT	CATSDSPLTGNTGELFF
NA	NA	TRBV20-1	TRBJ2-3	TGCAGTGCTAGAGAGGCAGATACGCAGTATTTT	CSAREADTQYF
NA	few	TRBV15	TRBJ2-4	TGTGCCACCAGCAGGGAGGAGGCAGGGGATGGTAGGGCCAAAAACATTCAGTACTTC	CATSREEAGDGRAKNIQYF
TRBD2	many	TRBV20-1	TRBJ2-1	TGCAGTGCCGACGGGAGGGCGTCGAGCTCCTACAATGAGCAGTTCTTC	CSADGRASSSYNEQFF
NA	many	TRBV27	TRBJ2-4	TGTGCCAGCAGAGACCGTGTGAGGGGACTAGCCAAAAACATTCAGTACTTC	CASRDRVRGLAKNIQYF
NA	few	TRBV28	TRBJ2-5	TGTGCCAGCAGCCTCCCCGGAGGGCCAGAGACCCAGTACTTC	CASSLPGGPETQYF
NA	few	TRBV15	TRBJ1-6	TGTGCCACCAGCCCCCCCAGGGGCACCTTGTCACCCCTCCACTTT	CATSPPRGTLSPLHF
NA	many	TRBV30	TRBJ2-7	TGTGCCTGGAGTGTCGCCCACGAGCAGTACTTC	CAWSVAHEQYF
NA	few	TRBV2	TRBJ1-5	TGTGCCAGCAGTGGCCAGAACGGCAATCAGCCCCAGCATTTT	CASSGQNGNQPQHF
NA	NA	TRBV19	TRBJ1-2	TGTGCCAGTAGTTCCGGGCCGGGGGATGGCTACACCTTC	CASSSGPGDGYTF
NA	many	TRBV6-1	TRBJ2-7	TGTGCCAGCAGTGAAATGACGGGGTCCTACGAGCAGTACTTC	CASSEMTGSYEQYF
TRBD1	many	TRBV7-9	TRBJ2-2	TGTGCCAGCATCGGGGACAGGGTATCCGGGGAGCTGTTTTTT	CASIGDRVSGELFF
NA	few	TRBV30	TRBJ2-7	TGTGCCTGGAGTGTACCCCGGACAGCCTACGAGCAGTACTTC	CAWSVPRTAYEQYF